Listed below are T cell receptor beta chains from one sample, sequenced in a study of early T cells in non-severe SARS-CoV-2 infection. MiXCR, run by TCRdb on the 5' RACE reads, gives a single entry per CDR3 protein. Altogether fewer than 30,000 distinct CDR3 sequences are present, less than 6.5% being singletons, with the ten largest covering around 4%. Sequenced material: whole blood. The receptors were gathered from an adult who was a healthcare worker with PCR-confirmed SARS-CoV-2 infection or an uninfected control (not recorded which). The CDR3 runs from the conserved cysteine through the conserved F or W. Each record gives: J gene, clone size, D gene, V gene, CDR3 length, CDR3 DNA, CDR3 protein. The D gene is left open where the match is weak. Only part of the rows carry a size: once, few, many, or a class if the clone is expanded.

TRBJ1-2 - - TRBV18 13 TGTGCCAGCTCACCCCCGACTAACTATGGCTACACCTTC CASSPPTNYGYTF
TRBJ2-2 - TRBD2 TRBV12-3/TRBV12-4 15 TGTGCCAGCACCCCGACTAGCGGGGGGAACGGGGAGCTGTTTTTT CASTPTSGGNGELFF
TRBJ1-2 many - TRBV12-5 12 TGTGCTAGTGGGGAAATCACAGGGACCGAGACCTTC CASGEITGTETF
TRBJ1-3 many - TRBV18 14 TGTGCCAGCTCACCATTAAATTTCGGAAACACCATATATTTT CASSPLNFGNTIYF
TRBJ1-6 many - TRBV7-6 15 TGTGCCAGCAGCTTAGGGGGTTACCGAGATTCACCCCTCCACTTT CASSLGGYRDSPLHF
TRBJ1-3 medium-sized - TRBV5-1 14 TGCGCCAGCAGCTTGTCGGCCTCTGGAAACACCATATATTTT CASSLSASGNTIYF
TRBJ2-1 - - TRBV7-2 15 TGTGCCAGCAGCTTAGCGGGTATGGGCTACAATGAGCAGTTCTTC CASSLAGMGYNEQFF
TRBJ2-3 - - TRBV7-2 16 TGTGCCAGCAGCCTCCGACTCCCCGCCGGCACAGATACGCAGTATTTT CASSLRLPAGTDTQYF
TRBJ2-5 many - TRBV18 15 TGTGCCAGCTCACCACCGGAGTCAGCCCAAGAGACCCAGTACTTC CASSPPESAQETQYF
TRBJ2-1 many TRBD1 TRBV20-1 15 TGCAGTGCTAGAGACGGGACAGGGGTTTACAATGAGCAGTTCTTC CSARDGTGVYNEQFF
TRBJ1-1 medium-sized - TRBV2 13 TGTGCCACCAGGACAGTAGGTGACGCTGAAGCTTTCTTT CATRTVGDAEAFF
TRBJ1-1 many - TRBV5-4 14 TGTGCCAGCAGCTTTGAGGGAGGAGATACTGAAGCTTTCTTT CASSFEGGDTEAFF
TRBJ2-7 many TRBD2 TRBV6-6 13 TGTGCCAGCATCAAAGCGGGGTCCTACGAGCAGTACTTC CASIKAGSYEQYF
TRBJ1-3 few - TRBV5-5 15 TGTGCCAGCAGCTTGGATCGGGTTTCTGGAAACACCATATATTTT CASSLDRVSGNTIYF
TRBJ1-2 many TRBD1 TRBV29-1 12 TGCAGCGTCGGGGACAGAAACTATGGCTACACCTTC CSVGDRNYGYTF
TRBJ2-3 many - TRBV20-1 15 TGCAGTGCTGAATCAAGACGGGACCTTGGGCAATCGCAGTATTTT CSAESRRDLGQSQYF
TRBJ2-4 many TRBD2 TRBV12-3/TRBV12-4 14 TGTGCCAGCAGCCCACTAGCGCTGGAAAACATTCAGTACTTC CASSPLALENIQYF
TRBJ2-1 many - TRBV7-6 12 TGTGCCAGCAGCTTGAACTACAATGAGCAGTTCTTC CASSLNYNEQFF
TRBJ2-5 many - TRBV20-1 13 TGCAGTGCTAGTTTATGGGGGCAGGAGACCCAGTACTTC CSASLWGQETQYF
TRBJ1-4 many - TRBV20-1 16 TGCAGTGCTAGTAGCAGGGGTGGCTTGGACGGTGAAAAACTGTTTTTT CSASSRGGLDGEKLFF
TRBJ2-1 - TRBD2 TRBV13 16 TGTGCCAGCAGCTCCCGGGGACTATCCGACTACAATGAGCAGTTCTTC CASSSRGLSDYNEQFF
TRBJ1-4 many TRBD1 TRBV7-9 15 TGTGCCAGCAGCAGCAGACAGGGGAATAATGAAAAACTGTTTTTT CASSSRQGNNEKLFF
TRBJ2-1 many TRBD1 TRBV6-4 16 TGTGCCAGCAGTGACTCTCTCCAGGGGGACTACAATGAGCAGTTCTTC CASSDSLQGDYNEQFF
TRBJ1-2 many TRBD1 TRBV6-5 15 TGTGCCAGCAGTTACACCGGGACAGGGGACTATGGCTACACCTTC CASSYTGTGDYGYTF
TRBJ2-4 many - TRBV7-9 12 TGTGCCAGCACCTGGGTCGAGGACATTCAGTACTTC CASTWVEDIQYF
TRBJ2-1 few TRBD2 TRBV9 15 TGTGCCAGCAGCGTAGGGACTAGCGTTGACAATGAGCAGTTCTTC CASSVGTSVDNEQFF